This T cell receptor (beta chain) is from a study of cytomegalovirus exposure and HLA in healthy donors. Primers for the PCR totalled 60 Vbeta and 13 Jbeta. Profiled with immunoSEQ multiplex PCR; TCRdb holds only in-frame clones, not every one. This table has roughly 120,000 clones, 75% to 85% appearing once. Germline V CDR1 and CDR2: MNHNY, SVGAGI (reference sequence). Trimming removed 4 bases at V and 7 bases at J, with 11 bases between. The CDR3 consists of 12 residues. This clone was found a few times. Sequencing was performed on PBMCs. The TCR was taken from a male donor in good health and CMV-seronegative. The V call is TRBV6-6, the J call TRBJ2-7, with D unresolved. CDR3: CASSLAYQEQYF. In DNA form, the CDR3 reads TGTGCCAGCAGTTTGGCTTATCAAGAGCAGTACTTC.